A single sample is the source of the 16 T cell receptor beta chains below, sequenced in a study of blood T cells in healthy people across ages. Primers used in a second PCR of about 7 to 12 cycles were a sample-barcoded 5' primer and a J-beta primer mix. TCRdb processed the 5' RACE reads anew with MiXCR; each CDR3 protein has one entry. The table records some 1.6 million distinct CDR3 sequences, about 35% of them present only once. The sequenced sample was blood. All receptors derive from a young woman in good health.

The rearrangement links TRBV3-1 to TRBJ2-7; D ambiguous. V lost 5 bases to trimming and J lost 6 bases, with 23 bases between them. The CDR3 runs 16 residues. Germline lookup yields CDR1 LGHDT and CDR2 YNNKEL (reference sequence). Here the CDR3 DNA reads TGTGCCAGCAGCTCCTCCGGATTTGTTCAGGTCCGCGAGCAGTACTTC. This sequence encodes CASSSSGFVQVREQYF.

In the case of this clonotype: At one end the junction does not follow the germline gene, possibly because of a read error. The gene calls are TRBV10-3 and TRBJ2-3; TRBD1 is a possible D gene (5 bases). The CDR3 extends over 15 amino acids. From germline, CDR1 is ENHRY and CDR2 SYGVKD. DNA for the CDR3: TGTGCCATCAGTGAGTCTTGGGAACCCACAGGTACGCAGTATTTT. Translation: CAISESWEPTGTQYF.

The chain employs TRBV20-1 and TRBJ2-7; 9 nucleotides align to TRBD1. V lost 3 bases, J lost 0 bases, and 9 bases stayed unmatched. The CDR3 length is 16 residues. Per germline, CDR1 DFQATT and CDR2 SNEGSKA (reference sequence). CDR3 in amino acids: CSARASQGASSYEQYF. CDR3 sequence (DNA): TGCAGTGCTAGGGCCTCACAGGGGGCCAGCTCCTACGAGCAGTACTTC.

There are a few counts of this clonotype. The chain has TRBV3-1 and TRBJ1-6, with 8 bases matching TRBD1. The CDR3 has 15 residues. In germline, CDR1 is LGHDT, CDR2 YNNKEL (reference sequence). V lost 5 bases to trimming and J lost 7 bases; unmatched junction nucleotides: 7. The CDR3 sequence: CASSTWTGKNSPLHF. Here the CDR3 DNA reads TGTGCCAGCAGCACCTGGACAGGGAAAAATTCACCCCTCCACTTT.

V is TRBV5-5 and J is TRBJ1-5; D may be TRBD1 (5 bases). This CDR3 region has 15 residues. CDR1 is SGHKS and CDR2 is YYEKEE in the germline V gene (reference sequence). V was cut by 1 base and J by 8 bases, with 16 bases left in between. Written as DNA, the CDR3 is TGTGCCAGCAGCTTGTTACTTTTTCGAGGGGAGCCCCAGCATTTT. Translated: CASSLLLFRGEPQHF.

This clonotype was counted a few times. The chain has TRBV6-1 and TRBJ2-1, with D tentatively TRBD1 or TRBD2 (5 bases each). The CDR3 consists of 17 residues. V lost 2 bases, J lost 0 bases, and 14 bases lay in between. From germline, CDR1 is MNHNS and CDR2 SASEGT. CDR3 residues: CASSERGSRSSYNEQFF. CDR3 in DNA: TGTGCCAGCAGTGAACGGGGCTCCAGAAGCTCCTACAATGAGCAGTTCTTC.

V and J are TRBV5-1 and TRBJ1-5; TRBD1 agrees at 7 bases. The length of the CDR3 is 13 residues. Unmatched junction bases numbered 8, after V lost 7 bases and J lost 7 bases. CDR1 and CDR2 (germline): SGHRS, YFSETQ. DNA for the CDR3: TGCGCCAGCCCCCCAGGGGGTAGGCAGCCCCAGCATTTT. Protein sequence: CASPPGGRQPQHF.

This clonotype was counted between two and nine times. The rearrangement links TRBV5-1 to TRBJ2-1, with D perhaps TRBD1 or TRBD2 (5 bases each). This CDR3 has 15 residues. Trimming shortened V by 5 bases and J by 6 bases, and 18 bases separated the two germline ends. Germline V gene lookup returns CDR1 SGHRS and CDR2 YFSETQ. For the CDR3, the DNA is TGCGCCAGCAGTACAACCGGGACCCTAGGCAATGAGCAGTTCTTC. It codes for CASSTTGTLGNEQFF.

With respect to this clonotype: A clone one base away is much larger, so this may be a read error. The chain combines TRBV4-1 with TRBJ2-7, with 8 bases lining up with TRBD1. The CDR3 is made up of 16 amino acids. J gave up 2 bases and V 0 bases, and 6 bases lay outside the gene matches. Germline CDR1 is MGHRA and CDR2 is YSYEKL. The CDR3 protein is CASSQEWAGGAYEQYF. CDR3 nucleotide sequence: TGCGCCAGCAGCCAAGAATGGGCAGGGGGCGCCTACGAGCAGTACTTC.

J is TRBJ2-7 and V is TRBV6-1, with TRBD2 matching 16 bases. V lost 5 bases and J lost 4; bases outside the gene matches: 14. Germline V gene sequence: CDR1 MNHNS, CDR2 SASEGT. The CDR3 sequence is 19 residues long. This chain's CDR3 is CASSTTTGTSGRVLYEQYF. CDR3 sequence (DNA): TGTGCCAGCAGTACCACCACCGGGACTAGCGGGAGGGTTTTATACGAGCAGTACTTC.

The chain has TRBV6-2 or TRBV6-3 and TRBJ1-5, with D unclear. CDR3 length equals 16 residues. Deletions cut 0 bases from V and 4 bases from J, with 13 bases between. Germline V gene data show CDR1 as MNHEY and CDR2 as SVGEGT. CDR3 amino acids: CASSYSIGQKNQPQHF. Here the CDR3 DNA reads TGTGCCAGCAGTTACTCGATAGGGCAGAAAAATCAGCCCCAGCATTTT.

The V gene is TRBV5-1, the J gene TRBJ2-1; either TRBD1 or TRBD2 may supply D (5 bases each). CDR3 size: 16 residues. Trimming pared 2 bases from V and 0 bases from J, leaving 12 bases between. Germline CDR1 is SGHRS and CDR2 is YFSETQ. CDR3 DNA: TGCGCCAGCAGCTTCCCCGGGGACCTCTCCTACAATGAGCAGTTCTTC. Its translation is CASSFPGDLSYNEQFF.

J is TRBJ2-3 and V is TRBV27, with TRBD1 as a possible D gene (6 bases). Germline V gene data show CDR1 as MNHEY and CDR2 as SMNVEV (reference sequence). CDR3 size: 16 residues. The V and J ends lost 1 base and 2 bases respectively, with 13 bases between them. The CDR3 nucleotides read TGTGCCAGCAGTTTATGGCCAGGGGCTCTCACAGATACGCAGTATTTT. Translation: CASSLWPGALTDTQYF.

This sequence joins TRBV7-2 and TRBJ2-7, with a tentative D call TRBD2 (7 bases). This CDR3 spans 16 amino acids. With 4 bases removed from V and 4 bases from J, the gap between germline ends came to 20 bases. Germline loops: CDR1 SGHTA, CDR2 FQGNSA. In nucleotides, the CDR3 is TGTGCCAGCAGCTACAGGGCGGCGGGAGAGCATTACGAGCAGTACTTC. Amino acids: CASSYRAAGEHYEQYF.

This clonotype appeared a few times. The chain links TRBV12-3 or TRBV12-4 to TRBJ1-1, with 7 bases aligning to TRBD1. V lost 3 bases and J lost 3; bases outside the gene matches: 10. The CDR3 is 16 amino acids. CDR3 protein: CASSFAPGGIYTEAFF. CDR3 nucleotide sequence: TGTGCCAGCAGTTTTGCGCCAGGGGGTATCTACACTGAAGCTTTCTTT.

This chain uses TRBV5-1 with TRBJ2-2; D is unresolved. The CDR3 runs to 13 residues. The V end was cut by 0 bases, the J end by 4 bases, with 4 bases between. In germline, CDR1 is SGHRS, CDR2 YFSETQ. CDR3 residues: CASSLVFTGELFF. The CDR3 coding sequence is TGCGCCAGCAGCTTGGTTTTCACCGGGGAGCTGTTTTTT.